This T cell receptor (beta chain) is drawn from a study of CD8+ T cells in alopecia areata. Across the whole study: It was oral tofacitinib, at 5 to 10 mg twice daily, that treated patients received. The study, taken as a whole, reports: Scalp clonality and expanded CD8+ clones among the top 100 were significantly decreased by tofacitinib.

V lost 0 bases and J lost 0, with 12 bases in between. Germline CDR1 and CDR2: SGHTA and FQGNSA. The CDR3 covers 18 residues. Investigators isolated RNA and reverse transcribed it into cDNA to act as the sequencing template. Data came from immunoSEQ multiplex PCR; TCRdb stores just in-frame clones and leaves some out. Of around 100,000 clones in the sample, about 60% were seen once. Treatment meaning: oral pan-JAK inhibitor, 5-10 mg twice daily. Peripheral blood samples and lesional scalp punch biopsies were obtained from alopecia areata patients. As regards this clone: Its antigen is undetermined.

This rearrangement joins TRBV7-2 to TRBJ2-6, with a weak D call TRBD1 (5 bases). This receptor was identified in a human donor with alopecia areata. Sequencing used CD8+ T cells sorted from blood, obtained at week 24, from a patient treated with tofacitinib. CDR3: CASSLADSDLSGANVLTF. The CDR3 bases are TGTGCCAGCAGCTTAGCCGACAGTGACCTCTCTGGGGCCAACGTCCTGACTTTC.